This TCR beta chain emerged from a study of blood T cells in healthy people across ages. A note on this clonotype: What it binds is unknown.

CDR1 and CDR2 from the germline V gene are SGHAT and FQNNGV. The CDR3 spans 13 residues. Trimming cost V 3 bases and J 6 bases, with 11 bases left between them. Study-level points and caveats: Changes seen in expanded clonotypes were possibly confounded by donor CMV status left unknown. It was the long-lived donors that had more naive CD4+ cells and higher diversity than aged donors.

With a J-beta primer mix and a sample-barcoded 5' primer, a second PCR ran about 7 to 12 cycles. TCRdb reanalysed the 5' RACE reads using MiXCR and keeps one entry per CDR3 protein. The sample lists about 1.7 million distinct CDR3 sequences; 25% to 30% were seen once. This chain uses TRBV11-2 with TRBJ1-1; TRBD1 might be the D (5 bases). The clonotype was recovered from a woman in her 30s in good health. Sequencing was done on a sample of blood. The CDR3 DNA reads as TGTGCCAGCAGCTTCGACCGGGACTCTGAAGCTTTCTTT. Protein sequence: CASSFDRDSEAFF.